A selection of T cell receptor beta chains follows, all from one sample in a study of metastatic and nonmetastatic thyroid tumors. From the PCR reads, TCRdb re-called clones with MiXCR. The profile shows about 29,000 clones, around 16% of them singletons. The sequencing sample was made of blood. The receptors were gathered from a female donor with papillary thyroid cancer or a benign thyroid nodule (not recorded which). Some clones in this sample may be carry-over from other donors' samples. Each CDR3 is given with its conserved first and last residue. The D gene is left open where the match is weak. Size is stated for part of the rows, as once, few or many counts, or as a class when the clone is expanded.

CDR3 length	D gene	clone size	J gene	V gene	CDR3 DNA	CDR3 protein
14	TRBD1	many	TRBJ2-5	TRBV18	TGTGCCAGCTCACTAGACAGGGGTGAAGAGACCCAGTACTTC	CASSLDRGEETQYF
15	-	-	TRBJ1-5	TRBV6-1	TGTGCCAGCAGCCACGAGACTAGGGGCACAGATACGCAGCATTTT	CASSHETRGTDTQHF
16	-	-	TRBJ1-2	TRBV24-1	TGTGCCACCAGTCAAGGCGGACAGACAACCAACTATGGCTACACCTTC	CATSQGGQTTNYGYTF
13	-	many	TRBJ1-2	TRBV20-1	TGCAGTGCTAGAGGAGCTACGGCCTATGGCTACACCTTC	CSARGATAYGYTF
15	-	-	TRBJ2-1	TRBV11-2	TGTGCCAGCAGCACAAAAGCGGGCTCATACAATGAGCAGTTCTTC	CASSTKAGSYNEQFF
16	-	many	TRBJ1-2	TRBV14	TGTGCCAGCAGCCCTATCCGTGCGTGGCCGAACTATGGCTACACCTTC	CASSPIRAWPNYGYTF
15	TRBD2	medium-sized	TRBJ2-1	TRBV12-3/TRBV12-4	TGTGCCAGCAGCCCCCGGACTAGGACCTACAATGAGCAGTTCTTC	CASSPRTRTYNEQFF
17	-	-	TRBJ2-1	TRBV24-1	TGTGCCACCAGTGAAACCCTTGCCTCCGTGGTATACAATGAGCAGTTCTTC	CATSETLASVVYNEQFF
13	-	many	TRBJ1-4	TRBV29-1	TGCAGCGTTGAAGACACAGTTAATGAAAAACTGTTTTTT	CSVEDTVNEKLFF
14	-	many	TRBJ1-1	TRBV7-9	TGTGCCAGCAGCTTAGTGGGTAAGAACACTGAAGCTTTCTTT	CASSLVGKNTEAFF
19	TRBD1	many	TRBJ2-6	TRBV6-5	TGTGCCAGCAGTTCCGTTAAGAGACAGGGGGCTAGTGGGGCCAACGTCCTGACTTTC	CASSSVKRQGASGANVLTF
12	-	medium-sized	TRBJ2-7	TRBV6-1	TGTGCCACTTTTGACACCTTCTACGAGCAGTACTTC	CATFDTFYEQYF
14	TRBD2	many	TRBJ2-3	TRBV6-4	TGTGCCAGCAGTCTAGCGGGAGACTCAGATACGCAGTATTTT	CASSLAGDSDTQYF
13	-	many	TRBJ1-2	TRBV9	TGTGCCAGCAGCGTAGCTGAGGGCTATGGCTACACCTTC	CASSVAEGYGYTF
16	TRBD2	many	TRBJ2-5	TRBV6-1	TGTGCCAGCAGCCGACGACTAGCGGGAGCTAGGGAGACCCAGTACTTC	CASSRRLAGARETQYF
14	TRBD1	many	TRBJ1-6	TRBV12-5	TGTGCTAGTGGGGACCGGGACAGGGATTCACCCCTCCACTTT	CASGDRDRDSPLHF
11	-	medium-sized	TRBJ2-7	TRBV30	TGTGCCTGGAGTGTTAAGGCTTGGCAGTACTTC	CAWSVKAWQYF
13	TRBD2	few	TRBJ2-7	TRBV28	TGTGCCAGCAGGGAGGGAGGGGACCACTATCAGTACTTC	CASREGGDHYQYF
17	TRBD1	-	TRBJ2-5	TRBV28	TGTGCCAGCAGCAGGGGTCCGACAGGGGCACCCCAAGAGACCCAGTACTTC	CASSRGPTGAPQETQYF
12	-	many	TRBJ2-7	TRBV14	TGTGCCAGCAGCCACGATACCTACGAGCAGTACTTC	CASSHDTYEQYF
17	-	many	TRBJ2-6	TRBV6-4	TGTGCCAGCAGTGCCCTCGCCTCCGGGGCTGGGGCCAACGTCCTGACTTTC	CASSALASGAGANVLTF
18	TRBD1	-	TRBJ1-6	TRBV11-2	TGTGCCAGCAGCCCCGGGGGTAGGGGGCGAGCGTATAATTCACCCCTCCACTTT	CASSPGGRGRAYNSPLHF
15	TRBD2	many	TRBJ2-3	TRBV2	TGTGCCACCCTTCTAGCGGGAGGGTGGACAGATACGCAGTATTTT	CATLLAGGWTDTQYF
13	-	-	TRBJ2-5	TRBV9	TGTGCCAGCAGCGCCTGGGCCCGAGAGACCCAGTACTTC	CASSAWARETQYF
16	-	-	TRBJ1-2	TRBV9	TGTGCCAGCAGCGTAGCCGGGGAGCCAACCTGGCGGGGATACAACTTC	CASSVAGEPTWRGYNF
15	-	many	TRBJ2-5	TRBV7-3	TGTGCCAGCAGCTCGCAGGGATCGTGGTCAGAGACCCAGTACTTC	CASSSQGSWSETQYF
14	-	few	TRBJ1-5	TRBV12-3/TRBV12-4	TGTGCCAGCAGTTTGGGGCAGTTCAATCAGCCCCAGCATTTT	CASSLGQFNQPQHF
15	TRBD2	few	TRBJ2-7	TRBV12-3/TRBV12-4	TGTGCCAGCACCCTAGGACTAGCTGGGGCCTACGAGCAGTACTTC	CASTLGLAGAYEQYF
19	TRBD1	few	TRBJ2-6	TRBV24-1	TGTGCCACCAGTGATTCCACCGTGACAGGGTGGGCTGGGGCCAACGCCCTGACTTTC	CATSDSTVTGWAGANALTF
14	TRBD1	-	TRBJ2-7	TRBV5-1	TGCGCCAGCAGCTTTACAGGGGGATCCTACGAGCAGTACTTC	CASSFTGGSYEQYF